A selection of T cell receptor beta chains follows, all from one sample in a study of T-cell reconstitution after alpha-beta-depleted transplantation in children. TCRdb independently ran MiXCR on the PCR reads; one entry per CDR3 protein. The table lists 500,000 to 650,000 distinct CDR3 sequences, around 10% of them singletons, with approximately 15% in the top ten. Sample: PBMCs, mostly from graft donor cells, taken 180 days after TCRalphabeta/CD19-depleted stem cell transplant. The receptors were gathered from a female patient aged 2 to 10 who had a stem cell transplant for aplastic anemia, so the T cells may come from the graft donor. Both conserved end residues are part of each CDR3. The order of the fields is V gene, CDR3 protein.

TRBV5-1	CASSLGQQGAREKLFF
TRBV5-1	CASSLDWGSGELFF
TRBV11-1	CASSFPSSGGSSYEQYF
TRBV7-2	CASSLMGLNNEQFF
TRBV12-3/TRBV12-4	CASSLGADFSYGYTF
TRBV29-1	CSVELSRQPYEQYF
TRBV12-3/TRBV12-4	CASSSRDRGRSGEAFF
TRBV10-3	CAMAGETGRHSGANVLTF
TRBV12-3/TRBV12-4	CASRMTSGTDTQYF
TRBV20-1	CSARDGLGSWDTQYF
TRBV29-1	CSVELRGLLYNEQFF
TRBV12-3/TRBV12-4	CASSSRLGVSIPSPLHF
TRBV6-5	CASSYRRVEEGYTF
TRBV4-2	CASSQGSRGRPYGYTF
TRBV5-1	CASSLARGQGAYNEQFF
TRBV4-3	CASSQLPRRTSGSIRNTGELFF
TRBV12-3/TRBV12-4	CASSLVGAGEAFF
TRBV6-2/TRBV6-3	CASSYSRGSPLYSNQPQHF
TRBV5-1	CASSGETGSYEQYF
TRBV7-2	CASSSNPGTGVPYYEQYF
TRBV25-1	CASSEVIFDRRELLTDTQYF
TRBV20-1	CSAKKGSYISYEQYF
TRBV5-5	CASSLGDRVRANYGYTF
TRBV7-9	CASSLDSGRTDTQYF
TRBV12-3/TRBV12-4	CASSPRWVIYGYTF
TRBV20-1	CSAGDRSEAETQYF
TRBV7-9	CASSLNIAVGTDTQYF
TRBV7-6	CASSPRGAGGYTF
TRBV7-9	CARIDRASGELFF
TRBV7-2	CASSLEARGSGYGYTF
TRBV28	CASSLLAGVTGELFF
TRBV6-1	CASSILAGGPEQFF
TRBV5-5	CASSLEVYEQYF
TRBV5-1	CASSSLNPYGYTF
TRBV2	CASSQRGSSYNSPLHF
TRBV11-2	CASSERTSGRVMGETQYF
TRBV7-9	CASSLDRVLQETQYF
TRBV4-3	CASSHPSMRGSDQPQHF
TRBV28	CASSASTSGSFDEQFF
TRBV5-6	CASSFLSGPRNNEQFF
TRBV4-2	CASSQGSSGSGEQFF
TRBV7-8	CASSLSRGQPQHF
TRBV20-1	CSARRLAGVNTGELFF
TRBV7-2	CASSHSTVSNQPQHF
TRBV6-1	CASSPKGQSPYEQYF
TRBV10-3	CAITGTGGIVNTEAFF
TRBV7-8	CASSLATGGETQYF